The source of this TCR beta chain is a study of cytomegalovirus exposure and HLA in healthy donors. On this clone: What it recognizes is unknown.

It was with 60 Vbeta and 13 Jbeta primers that the PCR ran. Using immunoSEQ multiplex PCR, the repertoire was profiled, and TCRdb retains in-frame clones only, with some absent. The table includes around 150,000 clones, roughly 84% detected once. Whole-study results and caveats: In an earlier analysis, in roughly 580 donors, most V segments appeared productive either ~90% or ~30% of the time. Later analysis identified several of the most significant clusters that appeared linked to common viral pathogens. Among TCR beta chains, those listed as cytomegalovirus-associated numbered over 150.

V was clipped by 5 bases and J by 2 bases, with 13 bases between them. This CDR3 spans 14 amino acids. The germline V gene has CDR1 SGHRS and CDR2 YFSETQ. Sequenced: PBMCs. The chain carries TRBV5-1 and TRBJ1-2, with D possibly TRBD1 on 5 matching bases. This receptor was obtained from a woman aged 18-35 years in good health and CMV-seronegative. The chain's CDR3 is CASRFQGANYGYTF. CDR3 in DNA: TGCGCCAGCAGATTCCAGGGCGCAAACTATGGCTACACCTTC.